Each of the 11 T cell receptor beta chains below was sequenced from the same sample in a study of response to subunit inactivated influenza vaccine. TCRdb analysed the RT-PCR reads with MiXCR anew, one entry per CDR3 protein. This sample has fewer than 700,000 distinct CDR3 sequences, with 10% to 15% found just once. Source: PBMCs from blood, taken 45 days after vaccination. Receptor source: a man aged 50-60 years who received an inactivated influenza vaccine.

The rearrangement joins TRBV7-2 to TRBJ2-3; 9 nucleotides align to TRBD1. This CDR3 is 16 amino acids long. Germline CDR1 reads SGHTA; CDR2 reads FQGNSA. V gave up 0 bases and J gave up 4 bases; unmatched junction bases: 5. CDR3 sequence: CASSLAPTGGADTQYF. CDR3 nucleotide sequence: TGTGCCAGCAGCTTAGCTCCGACAGGGGGGGCAGATACGCAGTATTTT.

The chain carries TRBV7-9 and TRBJ2-1; D ambiguous. V was pared by 6 bases and J by 3 bases, with 6 bases between. The germline V gene has CDR1 SEHNR and CDR2 FQNEAQ (reference sequence). The CDR3 has 12 amino acids. CDR3 loop: CASRVDYNEQFF. CDR3 DNA: TGTGCCAGCAGGGTCGACTACAATGAGCAGTTCTTC.

This chain uses TRBV12-3 or TRBV12-4 with TRBJ1-4, with a weak D call TRBD1 (5 bases). The CDR3 consists of 14 residues. The germline V and J ends were trimmed by 6 bases and 8 bases, with 16 bases remaining between them. This CDR3 is CASRSGAQGEKLFF. The CDR3 DNA follows: TGTGCCAGCAGATCCGGGGCCCAAGGAGAAAAACTGTTTTTT.

This clonotype was detected ten times or more. V and J are TRBV18 and TRBJ1-2; weak D call: TRBD1 (5 bases). The CDR3 extends over 11 amino acids. Germline CDR1 is KGHSH and CDR2 is LQKENI. V shed 6 bases and J shed 8 bases, with 10 bases lying between them. The CDR3 coding sequence is TGTGCCAGCTCCCCAGGGTACGGCTACACCTTC. This translates into CASSPGYGYTF.

This chain links TRBV7-8 with TRBJ2-7; unclear D gene. Germline V lookup: CDR1 SGHVS, CDR2 FQNEAQ. The CDR3 consists of 13 residues. V lost 1 base to trimming and J lost 6 bases, with 10 bases between them. The CDR3 nucleotides read TGTGCCAGCAGCTTAGTTAGGGCGGCCGAGCAGTACTTC. The encoded protein is CASSLVRAAEQYF.

This clonotype has a handful of counts. The chain links TRBV30 to TRBJ1-3; no clear D gene. Deletions cut 2 bases from V and 0 bases from J, with 11 bases between. The CDR3 is 15 amino acids. Germline values: CDR1 GTSNPN, CDR2 SVGIG (reference sequence). CDR3 coding DNA: TGTGCCTGGAGTTGGCGGACTTACTCTGGAAACACCATATATTTT. Amino acid sequence: CAWSWRTYSGNTIYF.

This clonotype has more than one count but fewer than ten. V and J are TRBV6-2 or TRBV6-3 and TRBJ2-1; D possibly corresponds to TRBD2 (7 bases). This CDR3 contains 14 residues. V shed 6 bases and J shed 4 bases, with 13 bases lying between them. Germline values: CDR1 MNHEY, CDR2 SVGEGT. The CDR3 spells CASSAGAVYNEQFF. The CDR3 bases are TGTGCCAGCAGCGCGGGGGCCGTGTACAATGAGCAGTTCTTC.

The rearrangement uses TRBV6-1 and TRBJ1-1; perhaps TRBD1 as D (5 bases). The CDR3 loop spans 15 amino acids. CDR1 and CDR2 from the germline V gene are MNHNS and SASEGT. Trimming removed 6 bases from V and 10 bases from J, with 24 bases in between. The CDR3 bases are TGTGCCAGCAGAGCTCAGGCCCGGGGACTTTTACCAGCTTTCTTT. This gives the protein CASRAQARGLLPAFF.

The chain employs TRBV3-1 and TRBJ2-5; D unresolved. V lost 0 bases to trimming and J lost 3 bases, with 8 bases between them. The CDR3 loop spans 14 amino acids. Germline values: CDR1 LGHDT, CDR2 YNNKEL (reference sequence). The chain's CDR3 is CASSQDLNEETQYF. CDR3 DNA: TGTGCCAGCAGCCAAGATCTGAACGAAGAGACCCAGTACTTC.

This clonotype came up a few times. This rearrangement joins TRBV7-2 to TRBJ2-5; 11 positions agree with TRBD2. CDR1 and CDR2 from the germline V gene are SGHTA and FQGNSA. The CDR3 is made up of 16 amino acids. Losses at the gene ends were 4 bases for V and 6 bases for J; bases not matched to a gene: 10. CDR3 loop: CASSYSLSGGAQTQYF. The DNA for the CDR3 is TGTGCCAGCAGCTATTCCCTTAGCGGGGGGGCGCAGACCCAGTACTTC.

The V and J genes are TRBV7-6 and TRBJ1-6; no firm D call. The CDR3 is 17 amino acids. V lost 0 bases, J lost 8 bases, and 17 bases lay in between. Germline CDR1 is SGHVS and CDR2 is FNYEAQ. DNA for the CDR3: TGTGCCAGCAGCTTAGCACCCGCCCATTCCGGGGATTCACCCCTCCACTTT. Translated, it gives CASSLAPAHSGDSPLHF.